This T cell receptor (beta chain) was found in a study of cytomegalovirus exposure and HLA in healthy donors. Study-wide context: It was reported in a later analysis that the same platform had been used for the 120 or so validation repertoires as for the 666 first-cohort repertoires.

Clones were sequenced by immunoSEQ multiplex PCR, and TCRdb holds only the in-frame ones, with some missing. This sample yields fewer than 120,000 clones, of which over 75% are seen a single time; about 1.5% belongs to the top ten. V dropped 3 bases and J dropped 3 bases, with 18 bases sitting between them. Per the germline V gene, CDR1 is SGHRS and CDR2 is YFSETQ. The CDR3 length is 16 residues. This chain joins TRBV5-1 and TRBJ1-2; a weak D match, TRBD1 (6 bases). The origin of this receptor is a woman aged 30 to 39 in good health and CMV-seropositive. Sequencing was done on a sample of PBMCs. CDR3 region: CASSSTSTGHYYGYTF. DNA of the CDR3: TGCGCCAGCAGCTCGACCTCCACGGGACACTACTATGGCTACACCTTC.